The 14 T cell receptor beta chains listed next were all sequenced from one sample in a study of T cell responses to AZD1222 COVID-19 vaccine. Assay used: immunoSEQ multiplex PCR; TCRdb lists only in-frame clones, some missing. Of around 60,000 clones in the sample, 75% to 95% were seen once. The sample was peripheral blood, taken 28 days after the second dose of the MenACWY control vaccine. Every receptor here comes from an adult who received the MenACWY meningococcal vaccine as a control.

This chain joins TRBV4-1 and TRBJ1-1, with no clear D. Germline-derived CDR1 and CDR2 are MGHRA and YSYEKL. The CDR3 is 16 residues long. V was pared by 2 bases and J by 2 bases, with 15 bases between. The CDR3 reads CASSQPSPGFNTEAFF. In nucleotides, the CDR3 is TGCGCCAGCAGCCAACCTAGCCCCGGGTTTAACACTGAAGCTTTCTTT.

The V call is TRBV4-3, the J call TRBJ1-1; D remains ambiguous. The V gene's germline CDR1 is LGHNA and CDR2 YSLEER. With 0 bases removed from V and 0 bases from J, the gap between germline ends came to 5 bases. The CDR3 is made up of 14 amino acids. CDR3 region: CASSQERVNTEAFF. The CDR3 nucleotides are TGCGCCAGCAGCCAAGAACGGGTGAACACTGAAGCTTTCTTT.

The V gene is TRBV7-8, the J gene TRBJ2-7; D ambiguous. The germline V and J ends were trimmed by 1 base and 5 bases, with 3 bases remaining between them. Germline lookup yields CDR1 SGHVS and CDR2 FQNEAQ. The CDR3 spans 11 residues. DNA for the CDR3: TGTGCCAGCAGCTTAGGAAACGAGCAGTACTTC. As protein: CASSLGNEQYF.

This clone was recorded only once. The CDR3 is CASSLRRGEAFF. The CDR3, as DNA: TGTGCCAGCAGTTTGAGGCGGGGTGAAGCTTTCTTT. The V gene is TRBV28, the J gene TRBJ1-1, with D uncertain. V was shortened by 3 bases and J by 7 bases, with 9 bases between the two germline ends. This CDR3 is built from 12 residues. CDR1 MDHEN and CDR2 SYDVKM come from the germline V gene. Variable domain in full (rest from reference TRBV28 and TRBJ1-1): DVKVTQSSRYLVKRTGEKVFLECVQDMDHENMFWYRQDPGLGLRLIYFSYDVKMKEKGDIPEGYSVSREKKERFSLILESASTNQTSMYLCASSLRRGEAFFGQGTRLTVV.

The CDR3 DNA is TGTGCCAGCAGCGCTGTCGGAAACTACGAGCAGTACTTC. Amino acid sequence: CASSAVGNYEQYF. The chain joins TRBV7-9 to TRBJ2-7; no definite D call. The V end lost 5 bases, the J end lost 3 bases, and 11 bases lay between the germline ends. CDR1 is SEHNR, CDR2 FQNEAQ, per germline (reference sequence). The CDR3 extends over 13 amino acids.

The chain combines TRBV12-3 or TRBV12-4 with TRBJ2-7, with D tentatively TRBD2 (6 bases). The CDR3 has 13 residues. Trimming removed 4 bases at V and 3 bases at J, with 10 bases between. The CDR3 here is CASSWGLNYEQYF. CDR3 DNA: TGTGCCAGCAGTTGGGGACTCAACTACGAGCAGTACTTC.

This rearrangement joins TRBV19 to TRBJ2-3; 12 bases are shared with TRBD2. After removal of 7 bases from V and 2 bases from J, the junction contained 7 bases not matched to a gene. Germline V gene sequence: CDR1 LNHDA, CDR2 SQIVND (reference sequence). The CDR3 totals 16 residues. The CDR3 DNA reads TGTGCCAGTACCCTACTAGCGGGAGGCCCCACAGATACGCAGTATTTT. Its protein product is CASTLLAGGPTDTQYF.

The chain recombines TRBV11-1 with TRBJ1-1; D is ambiguous. Trimming pared 1 base from V and 4 bases from J, leaving 10 bases between. Germline lookup yields CDR1 SGHAT and CDR2 FQDESV (reference sequence). This CDR3 contains 14 residues. CDR3: CASSLGGIFTEAFF. The CDR3 coding sequence is TGTGCCAGCAGCTTAGGGGGTATCTTCACTGAAGCTTTCTTT.

The gene calls are TRBV27 and TRBJ2-7; 10 bases map to TRBD2. The length of the CDR3 is 14 residues. Germline V gene lookup returns CDR1 MNHEY and CDR2 SMNVEV (reference sequence). J lost 6 bases, V lost 6 bases, and 8 bases had no gene match. The CDR3 DNA sequence: TGTGCCAGCAGGCCCCTAGCGGGAGAAGGCGAGCAGTACTTC. Translated: CASRPLAGEGEQYF.

The chain employs TRBV5-8 and TRBJ1-1; D is unclear. The CDR3 totals 14 residues. V was clipped by 0 bases and J by 0 bases, with 6 bases between them. Germline CDR1 SGHTS, CDR2 YDEGEE. The CDR3 reads CASSLGLVNTEAFF. The CDR3 DNA is TGTGCCAGCAGCTTGGGTTTGGTGAACACTGAAGCTTTCTTT.

This clone has just a few counts. The V and J genes are TRBV2 and TRBJ1-1, with 7 positions matching TRBD1. Germline loops: CDR1 SNHLY, CDR2 FYNNEI. V shed 8 bases, J shed 7 bases, and the junction held 19 bases outside the gene matches. The CDR3 has 16 amino acids. This chain's CDR3 is CASFYGRRDSRHEAFF. In nucleotides, the CDR3 is TGTGCCAGCTTCTACGGTCGCAGGGACAGTCGCCATGAAGCTTTCTTT.

The J gene is TRBJ2-2, the V gene TRBV6-2 or TRBV6-3; D call uncertain. Germline V gene lookup returns CDR1 MNHEY and CDR2 SVGEGT. CDR3 size: 12 residues. Trimming removed 2 bases from V and 6 bases from J, with 4 bases in between. Here the CDR3 DNA reads TGTGCCAGCAGTTACCGGGCCGGGGAGCTGTTTTTT. This sequence encodes CASSYRAGELFF.

The V and J genes are TRBV18 and TRBJ2-7; D might be TRBD2 (5 bases). Germline assignment: CDR1 KGHSH and CDR2 LQKENI. The CDR3 extends over 15 amino acids. Trimming removed 3 bases from V and 6 bases from J, with 18 bases in between. CDR3 coding DNA: TGTGCCAGCTCACCCGGGGAATTCGTGGGGTCCGAGCAGTACTTC. Translation: CASSPGEFVGSEQYF.

This clone ranks as medium-sized. This chain connects TRBV5-4 to TRBJ2-7; D remains unclear. Trimming took off 0 bases at V and 7 bases at J, with 14 bases between the two ends. Germline V gene lookup returns CDR1 SGHNT and CDR2 YYREEE (reference sequence). This CDR3 comprises 14 residues. The CDR3 spells CASSLGVAAGEQYF. CDR3 sequence (DNA): TGTGCCAGCAGCTTGGGGGTGGCGGCTGGTGAGCAGTACTTC. Based on the CDR3 plus reference TRBV5-4 and TRBJ2-7, the full variable domain is ETGVTQSPTHLIKTRGQQVTLRCSSQSGHNTVSWYQQALGQGPQFIFQYYREEENGRGNFPPRFSGLQFPNYSSELNVNALELDDSALYLCASSLGVAAGEQYFGPGTRLTVT.